This entry describes one T cell receptor (beta chain). Its antigen is currently unknown. Germline values: CDR1 SNHLY, CDR2 FYNNEI. The CDR3 is 14 residues long. The sample originates from a study of T cells expressing NK-cell markers. Study background: The study sequenced eight donors, seven HCMV-seropositive and one seronegative. General observations from the study: NKG2C+ dominant clonotype frequencies in 6 or 7 donors were roughly 1.0-7.5% of CD8+ T cells. These clonotypes additionally ranked first within the CD3+CD56-NKG2C+ fraction of a handful of donors.

TCRdb reanalyzed the 5' RACE reads and collapses them to one entry per CDR3 protein, without DNA. The specimen's table records about 180,000 distinct CDR3 sequences. V is TRBV2 and J is TRBJ2-7; TCRdb's D call, TRBD2, is unchecked because there is no DNA. This receptor was identified in a man aged 18 to 70 in good health. Input material: blood T cells: a sorted CD56 or NKG2C T cell subset, CD4+ or CD8+ T cells, or bulk PBMC T cells (not recorded which). This chain's CDR3 is CASSEGGQAGEQYF.